Each of the 17 T cell receptor beta chains below was sequenced from the same sample in a study of Graves' ophthalmopathy and Graves' hyperthyroidism. From RNA, the CDR3 regions of TCR beta chains were amplified and sequenced. RT-PCR in the first round used HTBI primers; a second-round multiplex PCR followed. TCRdb re-derived calls from the multiplex PCR reads in MiXCR, one entry per CDR3 protein. In the table there are around 1,000,000 distinct CDR3 sequences, about 38% of which are singletons. The source material was peripheral blood or thyroid tissue (not recorded which). These receptors were collected from an adult man with Graves' hyperthyroidism.

In its sample, this clonotype was seen a few times. The CDR3 reads CASSSRDRATGELFF. The CDR3 DNA follows: TGTGCCAGCAGTTCCCGGGACAGGGCCACCGGGGAGCTGTTTTTT. The chain has TRBV12-3 or TRBV12-4 and TRBJ2-2, with 9 bases matching TRBD1. The CDR3 totals 15 residues. The junction had 4 bases not matched to a gene; V was cut back by 4 bases and J by 4 bases.

V is TRBV2 and J is TRBJ2-5; D ambiguous. The CDR3 has 15 amino acids. CDR1 is SNHLY and CDR2 is FYNNEI in the germline V gene. V was cut by 8 bases and J by 2 bases, with 18 bases left in between. CDR3 in amino acids: CASSLTVEPQETQYF. CDR3 coding DNA: TGTGCCAGCTCACTTACAGTGGAGCCTCAAGAGACCCAGTACTTC.

The rearrangement joins TRBV20-1 to TRBJ2-2, with TRBD1 as a possible D gene (6 bases). Trimming left V 2 bases short and J 9 bases short, with 16 bases between. The CDR3 runs to 14 residues. From germline, CDR1 is DFQATT and CDR2 SNEGSKA (reference sequence). The chain's CDR3 is CSARSGALDRELFF. The CDR3 DNA reads as TGCAGTGCTAGATCAGGGGCCCTCGACCGGGAGCTGTTTTTT.

A remark on this clonotype: One junction end disagrees with the germline gene, perhaps due to a read error. This sequence joins TRBV2 and TRBJ2-7, with D possibly being TRBD1 (6 bases). The germline V gene encodes CDR1 SNHLY and CDR2 FYNNEI. This CDR3 comprises 13 residues. Here the CDR3 reads CTSTRGTSYEQYF. The DNA for the CDR3 is TGTACCAGCACCAGGGGCACATCCTACGAGCAGTACTTC.

This chain links TRBV7-9 with TRBJ2-3; 13 nucleotides match TRBD2. Germline CDR1 SEHNR, CDR2 FQNEAQ (reference sequence). The CDR3 is 18 residues long. The V segment lost 4 bases and the J segment 4 bases; nucleotides outside the gene matches: 11. The DNA of the CDR3 is TGTGCCAGCAGCTCCACCGACGGACTAGCGGGAGTGGCAGATACGCAGTATTTT. The encoded protein is CASSSTDGLAGVADTQYF.

This chain links TRBV7-7 with TRBJ2-5; tentatively, D is TRBD2 (6 bases). From germline, CDR1 is SSHAT and CDR2 FNYEAQ (reference sequence). This CDR3 has 17 residues. Trimming left V 4 bases short and J 5 bases short, with 23 bases between. The CDR3: CASSSTAGTPSDETQYF. Written as DNA, the CDR3 is TGTGCCAGCAGCTCAACAGCCGGGACTCCGAGTGATGAGACCCAGTACTTC.

There are many counts of this clonotype. DNA for the CDR3: TGTGCCATCGGGCCTGGGGAGGGCTATGGCTACACCTTC. Encoded protein: CAIGPGEGYGYTF. The chain links TRBV10-3 to TRBJ1-2; D unresolved. V gave up 8 bases and J gave up 4 bases, with 14 bases separating them. The CDR3 length is 13 residues. In germline, CDR1 is ENHRY, CDR2 SYGVKD.

In this sample, this clonotype turned up a few times. This chain links TRBV5-1 with TRBJ1-1; TRBD1 matches at 7 bases. Germline CDR1 is SGHRS and CDR2 is YFSETQ. The CDR3 sequence is 14 residues long. J lost 4 bases, V lost 5 bases, and 8 bases had no gene match. CDR3 in amino acids: CASRERQGVTEAFF. In nucleotides, the CDR3 is TGCGCCAGCAGAGAGCGTCAGGGGGTCACTGAAGCTTTCTTT.

This clonotype was found many times. This chain uses TRBV7-8 with TRBJ2-6; no reliable D call. The V end lost 8 bases, the J end lost 0 bases, and 5 bases lay between the germline ends. From germline, CDR1 is SGHVS and CDR2 FQNEAQ. This CDR3 contains 13 residues. CDR3 protein: CASEYSGANVLTF. The CDR3 DNA follows: TGTGCCAGCGAGTACTCTGGGGCCAACGTCCTGACTTTC.

The V and J genes are TRBV5-4 and TRBJ2-7, with D possibly being TRBD2 (5 bases). The CDR3 is 14 residues long. Trimming took off 4 bases at V and 2 bases at J, with 13 bases between the two ends. The germline V gene has CDR1 SGHNT and CDR2 YYREEE (reference sequence). The CDR3 DNA reads TGTGCCAGCAGCCGGGGTATCGGGACCTACGAGCAGTACTTC. Protein product: CASSRGIGTYEQYF. The complete variable domain, with remaining parts taken from reference TRBV5-4 and TRBJ2-7, reads ETGVTQSPTHLIKTRGQQVTLRCSSQSGHNTVSWYQQALGQGPQFIFQYYREEENGRGNFPPRFSGLQFPNYSSELNVNALELDDSALYLCASSRGIGTYEQYFGPGTRLTVT.

V usage is TRBV20-1 and J usage is TRBJ1-1; D unresolved. V lost 2 bases to trimming and J lost 0 bases, with 13 bases between them. The CDR3 is made up of 15 amino acids. Germline V lookup: CDR1 DFQATT, CDR2 SNEGSKA (reference sequence). The CDR3 DNA follows: TGCAGTGCTAGACCCTGGGGAACGATGAACACTGAAGCTTTCTTT. Encoded protein: CSARPWGTMNTEAFF.

This clonotype appeared many times. J is TRBJ1-1 and V is TRBV10-2; maybe TRBD1 (5 bases). This CDR3 spans 17 amino acids. Germline-derived CDR1 and CDR2 are WSHSY and SAAADI. With 3 bases removed from V and 1 base from J, the gap between germline ends came to 18 bases. DNA for the CDR3: TGCGCCAGCAGTGACAAGGTGACCAGGGTAGGGAACACTGAAGCTTTCTTT. Encoded protein: CASSDKVTRVGNTEAFF.

Turning to this clonotype: Relative to the germline gene, one junction end is altered; a read error may explain this. The J gene is TRBJ1-4, the V gene TRBV2; no clear D gene. The CDR3 extends over 15 amino acids. Germline CDR1 SNHLY, CDR2 FYNNEI. This chain's CDR3 is CTSSPDRATNEKLFF. In DNA, the CDR3 is TGTACCAGCAGTCCTGACCGTGCAACTAATGAAAAACTGTTTTTT.

This clonotype showed up many times. V usage is TRBV11-2 and J usage is TRBJ1-6, with no clear D. CDR3 length: 14 residues. Per germline, CDR1 SGHAT and CDR2 FQNNGV. Trimming stripped 1 base from V and 5 bases from J, with 6 bases between. CDR3 bases: TGTGCCAGCAGCTTAGGGTTGGATAATTCACCCCTCCACTTT. It yields the protein CASSLGLDNSPLHF.

This clonotype was counted at least ten times. V and J are TRBV10-3 and TRBJ1-1, with TRBD1 matching over 12 bases. The CDR3 covers 13 residues. The V gene end was trimmed by 6 bases and the J gene end by 8 bases; junction bases not matched to a gene: 4. Germline V gene sequence: CDR1 ENHRY, CDR2 SYGVKD. The CDR3 sequence is CAISRDRGPEAFF. CDR3 DNA sequence: TGTGCCATCAGCAGGGACAGGGGGCCGGAAGCTTTCTTT.

This chain uses TRBV7-2 with TRBJ2-7; 11 positions agree with TRBD2. V lost 3 bases, J lost 8 bases, and 12 bases stayed unmatched. The germline CDR1 and CDR2 sequences are SGHTA and FQGNSA. The CDR3 is made up of 16 amino acids. The CDR3 nucleotides are TGTGCCAGCAGCTTCCTCCAACTAGCGGGAGCCCCTCAGCAGTACTTC. Translation: CASSFLQLAGAPQQYF.

The chain uses TRBV11-2 and TRBJ1-1; 9 bases line up with TRBD1. The CDR3 sequence is 16 residues long. Per the germline V gene, CDR1 is SGHAT and CDR2 is FQNNGV. V gave up 2 bases and J gave up 6 bases; unmatched junction bases: 10. The CDR3 protein is CASSLLPQGAMAEAFF. CDR3 nucleotides: TGTGCCAGCAGCTTACTACCACAGGGGGCGATGGCTGAAGCTTTCTTT.